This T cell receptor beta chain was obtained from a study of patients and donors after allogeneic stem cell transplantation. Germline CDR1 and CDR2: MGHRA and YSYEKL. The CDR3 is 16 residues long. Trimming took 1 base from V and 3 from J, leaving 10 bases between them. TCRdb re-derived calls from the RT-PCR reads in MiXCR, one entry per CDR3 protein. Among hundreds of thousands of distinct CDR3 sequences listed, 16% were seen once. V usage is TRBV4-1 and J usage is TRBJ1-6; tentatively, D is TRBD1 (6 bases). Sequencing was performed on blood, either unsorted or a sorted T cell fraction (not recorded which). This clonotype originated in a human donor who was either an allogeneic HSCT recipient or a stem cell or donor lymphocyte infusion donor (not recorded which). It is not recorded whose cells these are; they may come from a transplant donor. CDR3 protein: CASSQVRGLYNSPLHF. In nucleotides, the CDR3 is TGCGCCAGCAGCCAAGTACGGGGGCTCTATAATTCACCCCTCCACTTT.